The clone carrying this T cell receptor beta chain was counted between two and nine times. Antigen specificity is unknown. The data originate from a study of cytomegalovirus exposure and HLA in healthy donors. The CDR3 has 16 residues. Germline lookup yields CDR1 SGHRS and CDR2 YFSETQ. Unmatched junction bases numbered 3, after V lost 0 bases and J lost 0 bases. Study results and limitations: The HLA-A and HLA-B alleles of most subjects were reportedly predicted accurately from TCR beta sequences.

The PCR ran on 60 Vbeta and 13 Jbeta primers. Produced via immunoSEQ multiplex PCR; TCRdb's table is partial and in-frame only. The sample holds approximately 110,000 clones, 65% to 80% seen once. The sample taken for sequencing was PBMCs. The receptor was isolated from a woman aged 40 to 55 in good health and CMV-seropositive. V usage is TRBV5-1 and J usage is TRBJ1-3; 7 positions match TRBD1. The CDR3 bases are TGCGCCAGCAGCTTGGGGGGACAGAACTCTGGAAACACCATATATTTT. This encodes CASSLGGQNSGNTIYF.